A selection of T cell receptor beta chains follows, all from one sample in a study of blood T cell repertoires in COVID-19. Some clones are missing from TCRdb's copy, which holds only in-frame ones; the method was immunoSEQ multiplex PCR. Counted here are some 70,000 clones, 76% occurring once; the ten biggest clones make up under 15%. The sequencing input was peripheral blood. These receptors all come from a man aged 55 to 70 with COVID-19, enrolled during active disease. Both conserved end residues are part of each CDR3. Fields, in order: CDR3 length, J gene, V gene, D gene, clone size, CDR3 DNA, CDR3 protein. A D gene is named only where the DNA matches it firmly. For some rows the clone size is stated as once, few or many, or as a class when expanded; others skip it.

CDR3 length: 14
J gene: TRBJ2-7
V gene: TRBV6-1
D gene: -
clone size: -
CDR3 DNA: TGTGCCAGCAGTGAATATCGCACAACCTACGAGCAGTACTTC
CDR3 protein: CASSEYRTTYEQYF

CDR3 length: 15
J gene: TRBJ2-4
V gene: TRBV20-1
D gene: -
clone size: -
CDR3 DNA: TGCAGTGCTAGTCCAGCGCTTCTAGCCAAAAACATTCAGTACTTC
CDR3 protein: CSASPALLAKNIQYF

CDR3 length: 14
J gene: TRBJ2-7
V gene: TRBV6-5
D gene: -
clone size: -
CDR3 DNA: TGTGCCAGCAGTTACTCGATAGGGGGCTACGAGCAGTACTTC
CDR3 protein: CASSYSIGGYEQYF

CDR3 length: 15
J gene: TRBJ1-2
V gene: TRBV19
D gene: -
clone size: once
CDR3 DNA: TGTGCCAGTAACCCCCTGGAGGGAAGTGACTATGGCTACACCTTC
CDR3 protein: CASNPLEGSDYGYTF

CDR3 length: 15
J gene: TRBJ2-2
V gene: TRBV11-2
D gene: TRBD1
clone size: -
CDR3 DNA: TGTGCCAGCAGCCCCGGGACAGGGAACACCGGGGAGCTGTTTTTT
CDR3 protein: CASSPGTGNTGELFF

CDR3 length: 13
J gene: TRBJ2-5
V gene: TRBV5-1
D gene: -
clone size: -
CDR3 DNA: TGCGCCAGCAGCCTCTCGATCGGGGAGACCCAGTACTTC
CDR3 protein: CASSLSIGETQYF

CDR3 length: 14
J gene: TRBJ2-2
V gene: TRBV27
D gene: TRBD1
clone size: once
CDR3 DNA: TGTGCCAGCAGTGGGACAGGGTTCGGCGGGGAGCTGTTTTTT
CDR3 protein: CASSGTGFGGELFF

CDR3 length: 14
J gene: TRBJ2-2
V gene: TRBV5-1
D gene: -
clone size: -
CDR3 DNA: TGCGCCAGCAGCCCCCCCGCGGACACCGGGGAGCTGTTTTTT
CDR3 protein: CASSPPADTGELFF

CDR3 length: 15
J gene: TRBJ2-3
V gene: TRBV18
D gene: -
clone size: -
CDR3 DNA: TGTGCCAGCTCCCCAGACGACCTCGGGGCAGATACGCAGTATTTT
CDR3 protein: CASSPDDLGADTQYF

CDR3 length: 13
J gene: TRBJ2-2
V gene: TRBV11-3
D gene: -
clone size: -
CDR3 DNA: TGTGCCATTCGAACGGGAATGGGCGGGGAGCTGTTTTTT
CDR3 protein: CAIRTGMGGELFF

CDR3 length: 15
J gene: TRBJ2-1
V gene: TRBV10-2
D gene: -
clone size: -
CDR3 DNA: TGCGCCAGCAGCAGAGGGGGATTCCAGAGTCGTGAGCAGTTCTTC
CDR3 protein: CASSRGGFQSREQFF

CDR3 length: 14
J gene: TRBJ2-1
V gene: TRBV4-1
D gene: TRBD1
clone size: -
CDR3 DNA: TGCGCCAGCAGCCAAGGCAGGGGGCTCAATGAGCAGTTCTTC
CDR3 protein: CASSQGRGLNEQFF

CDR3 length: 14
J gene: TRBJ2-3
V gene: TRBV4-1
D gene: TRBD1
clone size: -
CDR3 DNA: TGCGCCAGCAGCCAAGCACAGGGGGCAGATACGCAGTATTTT
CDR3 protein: CASSQAQGADTQYF

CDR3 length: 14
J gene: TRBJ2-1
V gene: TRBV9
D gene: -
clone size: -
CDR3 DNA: TGTGCCAGCAGCGTAGAGCATGGCGGGAATGAGCAGTTCTTC
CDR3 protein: CASSVEHGGNEQFF

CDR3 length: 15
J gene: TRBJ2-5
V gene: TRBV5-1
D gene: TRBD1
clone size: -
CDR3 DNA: TGCGCCAGCAGCTTGTTACAGGGGGCAGGAGAGACCCAGTACTTC
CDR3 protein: CASSLLQGAGETQYF

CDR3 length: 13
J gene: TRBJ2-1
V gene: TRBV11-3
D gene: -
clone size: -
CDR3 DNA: TGTGCCAGCAGCCGACAGGTCTACAATGAGCAGTTCTTC
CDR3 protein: CASSRQVYNEQFF

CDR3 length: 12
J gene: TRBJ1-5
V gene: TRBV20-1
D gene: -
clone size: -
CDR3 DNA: TGCAGTGCTAGTTCGGGGTATCAGCCCCAGCATTTT
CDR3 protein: CSASSGYQPQHF

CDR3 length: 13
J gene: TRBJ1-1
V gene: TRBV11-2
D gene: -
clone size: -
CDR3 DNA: TGTGCCAGCAGCATGGGCCTTAACACTGAAGCTTTCTTT
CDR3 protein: CASSMGLNTEAFF

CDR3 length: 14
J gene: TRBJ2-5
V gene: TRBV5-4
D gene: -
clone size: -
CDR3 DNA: TGTGCCAGCAGCTTAAGGAGCACCCAAGAGACCCAGTACTTC
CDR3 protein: CASSLRSTQETQYF

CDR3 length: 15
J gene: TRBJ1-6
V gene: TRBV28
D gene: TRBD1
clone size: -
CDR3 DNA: TGTGCCAGCAGTCCCCGGGACAGGGTGGATTCACCCCTCCACTTT
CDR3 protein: CASSPRDRVDSPLHF

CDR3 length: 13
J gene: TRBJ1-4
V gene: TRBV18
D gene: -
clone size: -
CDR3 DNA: TGTGCCAGCTCACCACGGAGTAATGAAAAACTGTTTTTT
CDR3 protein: CASSPRSNEKLFF

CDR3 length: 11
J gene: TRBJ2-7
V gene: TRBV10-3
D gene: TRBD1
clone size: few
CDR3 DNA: TGTGCCACAGGGGGCCCCTACGAGCAGTACTTC
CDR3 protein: CATGGPYEQYF

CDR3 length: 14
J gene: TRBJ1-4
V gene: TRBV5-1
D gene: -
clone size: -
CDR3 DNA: TGCGCCAGCAGCTTCGGTGCAACTAATGAAAAACTGTTTTTT
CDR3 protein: CASSFGATNEKLFF

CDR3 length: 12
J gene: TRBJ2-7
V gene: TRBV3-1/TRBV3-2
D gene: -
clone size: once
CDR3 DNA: TGTGCCAGCAGCCAAGAACTTGGGCGGCAGTACTTC
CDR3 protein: CASSQELGRQYF

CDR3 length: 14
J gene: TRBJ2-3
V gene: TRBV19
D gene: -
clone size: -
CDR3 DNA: TGTGCCAGTAAGGGACATTTCTCCACAGATACGCAGTATTTT
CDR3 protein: CASKGHFSTDTQYF

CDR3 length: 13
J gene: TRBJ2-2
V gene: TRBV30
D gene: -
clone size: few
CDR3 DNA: TGTGCCTGGAGCCCGAGGGATACCGGGGAGCTGTTTTTT
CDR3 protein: CAWSPRDTGELFF

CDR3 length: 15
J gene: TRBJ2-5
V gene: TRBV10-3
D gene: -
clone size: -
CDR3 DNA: TGTGCCATCAGTGAGTCGGAGGGGCAGCGAGAGACCCAGTACTTC
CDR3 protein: CAISESEGQRETQYF

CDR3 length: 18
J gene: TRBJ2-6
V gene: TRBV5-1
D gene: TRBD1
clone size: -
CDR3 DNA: TGCGCCAGCAGCCACCGACAGGGAGAAAGGTCTGGGGCCAACGTCCTGACTTTC
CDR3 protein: CASSHRQGERSGANVLTF

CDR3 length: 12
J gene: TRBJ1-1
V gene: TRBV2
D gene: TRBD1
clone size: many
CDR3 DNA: TGTGCCAGCACCGGCGAGGGGGCAAAAGCTTTCTTT
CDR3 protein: CASTGEGAKAFF

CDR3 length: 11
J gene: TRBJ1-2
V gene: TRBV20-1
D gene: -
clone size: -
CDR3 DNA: TGCAGTGTTGACTTTCGTGCCGGCTACACCTTC
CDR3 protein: CSVDFRAGYTF

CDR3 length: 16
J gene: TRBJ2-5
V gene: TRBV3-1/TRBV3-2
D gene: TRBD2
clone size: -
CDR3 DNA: TGTGCCAGCAACTCTCGACTAGCGGGAGGTGGAGAGACCCAGTACTTC
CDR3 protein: CASNSRLAGGGETQYF

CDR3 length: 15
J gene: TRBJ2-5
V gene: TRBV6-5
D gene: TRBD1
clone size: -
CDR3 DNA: TGTGCCAGCAGTTACTCGACAGGGGGTTCAGAGACCCAGTACTTC
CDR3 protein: CASSYSTGGSETQYF

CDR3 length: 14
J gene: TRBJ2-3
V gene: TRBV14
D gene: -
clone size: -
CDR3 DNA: TGTGCCAGCAGCCAAGCGGGACTCACAGATACGCAGTATTTT
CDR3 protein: CASSQAGLTDTQYF

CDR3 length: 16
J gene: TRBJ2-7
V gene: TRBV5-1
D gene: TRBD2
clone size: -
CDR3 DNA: TGCGCCAGCAGCTTAACCCCGAGCGGGAGAAGATACGAGCAGTACTTC
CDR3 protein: CASSLTPSGRRYEQYF

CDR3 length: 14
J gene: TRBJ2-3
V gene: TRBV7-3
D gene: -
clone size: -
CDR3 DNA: TGTGCCAGCAGCTTAGATCCGGGGTCAAATACGCAGTATTTT
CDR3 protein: CASSLDPGSNTQYF

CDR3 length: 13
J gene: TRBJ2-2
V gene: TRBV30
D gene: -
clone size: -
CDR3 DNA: TGTGCCTGGGGACGGGAGAACACCGGGGAGCTGTTTTTT
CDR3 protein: CAWGRENTGELFF